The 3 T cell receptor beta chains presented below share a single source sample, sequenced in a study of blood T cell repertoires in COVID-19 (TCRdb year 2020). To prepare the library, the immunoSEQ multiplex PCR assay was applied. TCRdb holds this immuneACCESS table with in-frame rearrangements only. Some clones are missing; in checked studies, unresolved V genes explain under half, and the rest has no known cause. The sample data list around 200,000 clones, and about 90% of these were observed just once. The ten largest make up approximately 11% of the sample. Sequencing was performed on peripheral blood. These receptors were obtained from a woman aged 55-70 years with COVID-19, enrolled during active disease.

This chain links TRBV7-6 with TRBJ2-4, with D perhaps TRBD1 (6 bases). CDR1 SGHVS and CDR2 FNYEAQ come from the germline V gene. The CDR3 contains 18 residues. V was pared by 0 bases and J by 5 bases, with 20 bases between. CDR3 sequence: CASSLAPYLTGTENIQYF. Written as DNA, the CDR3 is TGTGCCAGCAGCTTAGCCCCTTATCTAACAGGGACCGAAAACATTCAGTACTTC.

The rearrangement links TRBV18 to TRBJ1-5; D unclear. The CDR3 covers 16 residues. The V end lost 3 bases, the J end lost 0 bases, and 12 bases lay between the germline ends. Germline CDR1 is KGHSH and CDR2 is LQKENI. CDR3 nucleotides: TGTGCCAGCTCACCTAGAGCGGCCTATAGCAATCAGCCCCAGCATTTT. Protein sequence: CASSPRAAYSNQPQHF.

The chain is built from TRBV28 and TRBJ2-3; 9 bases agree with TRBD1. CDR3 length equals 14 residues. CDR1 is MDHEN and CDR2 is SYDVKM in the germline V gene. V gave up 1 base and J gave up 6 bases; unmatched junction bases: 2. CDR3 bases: TGTGCCAGCAGTTTATCGGACAGGGGCGATACGCAGTATTTT. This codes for CASSLSDRGDTQYF.